These 18 T cell receptor beta chains share one sample of origin, sequenced in a study of T-cell memory formation after mild COVID-19. TCRdb reprocessed the 5' RACE reads via MiXCR and lists one record per CDR3 protein. Of 100,000 to 130,000 distinct CDR3 sequences listed, roughly a sixth are singletons. The sample consisted of PBMCs or a T cell subset sorted from them (not recorded which). The receptors originated from a man younger than 35 who had mild COVID-19 (a few samples of this study predate the infection). Cell type and time point are not known.

The V call is TRBV6-6, the J call TRBJ1-2; the D is unclear. The V end was cut by 7 bases, the J end by 4 bases, with 10 bases between. The CDR3 runs 12 residues. Germline V gene data show CDR1 as MNHNY and CDR2 as SVGAGI (reference sequence). The CDR3 DNA sequence: TGTGCCAGCACCGCAGTGTCCTATGGCTACACCTTC. This sequence encodes CASTAVSYGYTF.

There are a few counts of this clonotype. V and J are TRBV7-9 and TRBJ2-7; TRBD1 is a possible D gene (5 bases). Germline lookup yields CDR1 SEHNR and CDR2 FQNEAQ (reference sequence). Between the trimmed V and J ends, which lost 3 bases and 7 bases, there was a span of 16 bases. The CDR3 spans 14 residues. The CDR3 region has the DNA TGTGCCAGCAGCTTCGACAGTTATACGTGGGAGCAGTACTTC. Its translation is CASSFDSYTWEQYF.

This rearrangement joins TRBV12-3 or TRBV12-4 to TRBJ2-7; D remains unclear. Trimming stripped 1 base from V and 0 bases from J, with 13 bases between. The CDR3 has 16 amino acids. CDR3 DNA: TGTGCCAGCAGTTTAGGGTCTGAAACATTCTCCTACGAGCAGTACTTC. This sequence encodes CASSLGSETFSYEQYF.

The rearrangement uses TRBV12-3 or TRBV12-4 and TRBJ2-7; 8 nucleotides agree with TRBD2. The V gene end was trimmed by 3 bases and the J gene end by 7 bases; junction bases not matched to a gene: 2. This CDR3 region has 12 residues. This chain's CDR3 is CASSFPGGEQYV. The CDR3 bases are TGTGCCAGCAGTTTTCCGGGAGGGGAGCAGTACGTC.

CDR3 DNA: TGTGCCAGCAGTTCTAGTGGGGGGTGGGATACGCAGTATTTT. Protein: CASSSSGGWDTQYF. This chain joins TRBV12-3 or TRBV12-4 and TRBJ2-3; D is possibly TRBD2 (6 bases). The CDR3 has 14 residues. V was pared by 4 bases and J by 6 bases, with 14 bases between.

The chain couples TRBV4-1 to TRBJ2-2; either TRBD1 or TRBD2 may supply D (5 bases each). Germline V CDR1 and CDR2: MGHRA, YSYEKL. Trimming removed 5 bases at V and 2 bases at J, with 12 bases between. This CDR3 is built from 15 residues. The CDR3 protein is CASSWPGRNTGELFF. CDR3 sequence (DNA): TGCGCCAGCAGCTGGCCAGGGAGAAACACCGGGGAGCTGTTTTTT.

This clonotype appeared a few times. The rearrangement uses TRBV7-2 and TRBJ1-5; D not resolved. With 3 bases removed from V and 2 bases from J, the gap between germline ends came to 8 bases. The CDR3 length is 14 residues. Per the germline V gene, CDR1 is SGHTA and CDR2 is FQGNSA. As DNA, the CDR3 is TGTGCCAGCAGCTTTCTCAAAGGCAATCAGCCCCAGCATTTT. This sequence encodes CASSFLKGNQPQHF.

The chain joins TRBV6-2 or TRBV6-3 to TRBJ1-5; D unclear. Germline V gene sequence: CDR1 MNHEY, CDR2 SVGEGT. The ends were cut back, 8 bases at V and 3 bases at J, with 11 bases in the middle. This CDR3 region has 13 residues. CDR3 loop: CASSNWNNQPQHF. In nucleotides, the CDR3 is TGTGCCAGCTCCAACTGGAACAATCAGCCCCAGCATTTT.

This chain connects TRBV2 to TRBJ1-1, with 8 nucleotides matching TRBD1. Germline V gene data show CDR1 as SNHLY and CDR2 as FYNNEI. This CDR3 comprises 15 residues. V trimming: 5 bases; J trimming: 3 bases; junction bases outside the gene matches: 8. The CDR3 protein is CASSYIRGPDTEAFF. DNA of the CDR3: TGTGCCAGCAGTTACATCAGGGGGCCGGACACTGAAGCTTTCTTT.

This clonotype was seen repeatedly, ten times or more. This sequence joins TRBV19 and TRBJ2-4; 9 bases match TRBD1. V lost 3 bases and J lost 13; bases outside the gene matches: 4. Germline-derived CDR1 and CDR2 are LNHDA and SQIVND (reference sequence). The CDR3 has 12 amino acids. The CDR3 region is CASSIQTGGQYF. The DNA for the CDR3 is TGTGCCAGTAGTATTCAGACAGGGGGGCAGTACTTC.

The chain links TRBV5-1 to TRBJ2-1, with 7 bases aligning to TRBD2. CDR1 and CDR2 (germline): SGHRS, YFSETQ. CDR3 length: 13 amino acids. V shed 4 bases and J 7 bases; nucleotides not matched to a gene: 5. The chain's CDR3 is CASSGGGYNEQFF. The CDR3 nucleotides read TGCGCCAGCAGCGGGGGGGGATATAATGAGCAGTTCTTC.

V gene TRBV11-2 combines with J gene TRBJ2-7, with a possible D match to TRBD2 (6 bases). Germline CDR1 and CDR2: SGHAT and FQNNGV. Trimming stripped 5 bases from V and 2 bases from J, with 13 bases between. The CDR3 has 14 residues. The CDR3 sequence is CASSRMGGTYEQYF. In DNA, the CDR3 is TGTGCCAGCAGCCGGATGGGAGGAACCTACGAGCAGTACTTC.

The chain links TRBV12-3 or TRBV12-4 to TRBJ2-1; D gene uncertain. This CDR3 contains 16 residues. The V and J ends lost 5 bases and 10 bases respectively, with 24 bases between them. The CDR3 spells CASSPPGTVGWVEQFF. DNA for the CDR3: TGTGCCAGCAGTCCGCCAGGCACCGTGGGGTGGGTCGAGCAGTTCTTC.

This rearrangement joins TRBV4-1 to TRBJ1-1; D unclear. The CDR3 has 14 residues. With 6 bases removed from V and 2 bases from J, the gap between germline ends came to 13 bases. Germline CDR1 MGHRA, CDR2 YSYEKL. Here the CDR3 DNA reads TGCGCCAGCAGGAGCCTCACACGCAACACTGAAGCTTTCTTT. Translated, it gives CASRSLTRNTEAFF.

The J gene is TRBJ2-1, the V gene TRBV2, with D perhaps TRBD2 (5 bases). The germline V gene encodes CDR1 SNHLY and CDR2 FYNNEI. Trimming removed 4 bases from V and 6 bases from J, with 7 bases in between. This CDR3 spans 12 amino acids. CDR3 in amino acids: CASSGGSNEQFF. CDR3 bases: TGTGCCAGCAGTGGAGGGTCCAATGAGCAGTTCTTC.

This chain connects TRBV5-1 to TRBJ1-1, with 7 bases aligning to TRBD1. Germline V gene sequence: CDR1 SGHRS, CDR2 YFSETQ. CDR3 length equals 15 residues. V was clipped by 7 bases and J by 0 bases; unmatched bases: 9. CDR3 in DNA: TGCGCCAGCTCAGACAGGGCGGGGATGAACACTGAAGCTTTCTTT. This gives the protein CASSDRAGMNTEAFF.

Regarding this clonotype: A read error may account for a junction end that differs from germline. This chain joins TRBV18 and TRBJ1-6; no firm D call. The CDR3 has 14 residues. Germline-derived CDR1 and CDR2 are KGHSH and LQKENI. The CDR3 here is CASSSASTNSPHHF. CDR3 DNA sequence: TGTGCCAGCTCGAGTGCGTCTACCAATTCACCCCACCACTTT.

The chain joins TRBV11-2 to TRBJ2-3; the D is unclear. Germline assignment: CDR1 SGHAT and CDR2 FQNNGV. Trimming removed 1 base at V and 8 bases at J, with 4 bases between. The CDR3 totals 11 residues. This CDR3 reads CASSLAGTQYF. As DNA, the CDR3 is TGTGCCAGCAGCTTAGCGGGTACGCAGTATTTT.